Included here is one TCR beta chain sequence, with context. This record belongs to a study of OX40 agonist ivuxolimab in advanced cancers. Background on the study: Prior anti-PD-1, anti-PD-L1 or anti-CTLA-4 therapy was allowed; around 40% had some.

Measured with immunoSEQ multiplex PCR; TCRdb has only the in-frame clones, and not every one. The sample has roughly 93,000 clones, less than 95% seen once. Per germline, CDR1 MNHEY and CDR2 SVGAGI. The J segment lost 4 bases and the V segment lost 2 bases, leaving 3 bases of the junction unmatched. The CDR3 covers 14 residues. The sample in question was CD4+ or CD8+ T cells sorted from blood, obtained in a trial of the OX40 agonist ivuxolimab. This receptor was identified in an adult with an advanced solid tumor such as melanoma, head and neck, liver or kidney cancer. The rearrangement uses TRBV6-5 and TRBJ2-3; 7 bases fit TRBD2. The CDR3 bases are TGTGCCAGCAGTTACGGGAGGGCCTCAGATACGCAGTATTTT. Translating gives CASSYGRASDTQYF.